The rows below give T cell receptor beta chains drawn from one sample of a study of T cell clonotyping in hematopoietic cell transplantation. The repertoire was sequenced with immunoSEQ multiplex PCR; TCRdb's copy has only in-frame clones and lacks some. The sample has around 7,300 clones, around 88% seen once. Material: peripheral blood mononuclear cells, obtained before stem cell transplant. These receptor sequences come from a young man with acute myeloid leukemia. Some clones in this sample may be carry-over from other donors' samples. CDR3s include the opening cysteine and the closing phenylalanine or tryptophan. D genes are given only for firm matches. A row's size may be missing; if present it is once, few, many or a size class.

V	D	J	size	CDR3	DNA
TRBV5-8	TRBD1	TRBJ1-5	once	CASSTPGQENQPQHF	TGTGCCAGCAGCACCCCTGGACAGGAGAATCAGCCCCAGCATTTT
TRBV5-1	TRBD2	TRBJ2-3	NA	CASSLLAGGDTQYF	TGCGCCAGCAGCTTGTTAGCGGGAGGAGATACGCAGTATTTT
TRBV4-1	TRBD1	TRBJ2-1	NA	CASSQDIRDSYNEQFF	TGCGCCAGCAGCCAAGATATCCGGGACAGCTACAATGAGCAGTTCTTC
TRBV5-1	NA	TRBJ2-3	NA	CASSLDRGTDTQYF	TGCGCCAGCAGCTTGGACAGAGGCACAGATACGCAGTATTTT
TRBV2	NA	TRBJ1-5	few	CASSANGQYQPQHF	TGTGCCAGCAGTGCCAATGGACAGTATCAGCCCCAGCATTTT
TRBV2	NA	TRBJ1-3	NA	CASFWEPTDGNTIYF	TGTGCCAGCTTTTGGGAGCCCACCGATGGAAACACCATATATTTT
TRBV1	NA	TRBJ2-5	NA	CTSSQFAGAEWETQYF	TGCACCAGCAGCCAATTTGCGGGAGCTGAGTGGGAGACCCAGTACTTC
TRBV19	NA	TRBJ2-1	NA	CASSSSGVTNEQFF	TGTGCCAGTAGTAGTAGCGGAGTTACCAATGAGCAGTTCTTC
TRBV19	NA	TRBJ1-2	once	CASSRPWGGYTF	TGTGCCAGTAGTAGACCCTGGGGTGGCTACACCTTC
TRBV25-1	TRBD2	TRBJ2-1	NA	CASSAGGSSYNEQFF	TGTGCCAGCAGTGCAGGCGGGAGTTCCTACAATGAGCAGTTCTTC
TRBV4-1	NA	TRBJ1-4	NA	CASSSGATNEKLFF	TGCGCCAGCAGTTCAGGGGCAACTAATGAAAAACTGTTTTTT
TRBV30	TRBD2	TRBJ2-3	NA	CAGSGRAPGGTDTQYF	TGTGCCGGTAGCGGGAGGGCCCCAGGCGGCACAGATACGCAGTATTTT
TRBV6-5	NA	TRBJ1-2	NA	CASRTPTGDGYTF	TGTGCCAGCAGAACACCGACGGGAGATGGCTACACCTTC
TRBV6-5	NA	TRBJ1-2	NA	CASTSATNGYTF	TGTGCCAGCACGTCTGCAACGAATGGCTACACCTTC
TRBV6-5	NA	TRBJ2-7	NA	CASSFSGYYEQYF	TGTGCCAGCAGTTTCTCAGGCTACTACGAGCAGTACTTC
TRBV7-7	NA	TRBJ2-7	NA	CASSSDRFGEQYF	TGTGCTAGCAGCTCGGACCGTTTTGGCGAGCAGTACTTC
TRBV19	TRBD1	TRBJ1-1	NA	CASSRAGTAEAFF	TGTGCCAGTAGTCGGGCCGGGACAGCGGAAGCTTTCTTT
TRBV6-5	NA	TRBJ1-1	once	CASSSIGSTEAFF	TGTGCCAGCAGTTCCATAGGGAGCACTGAAGCTTTCTTT
TRBV6-5	NA	TRBJ1-2	NA	CASSYSGSVYGYTF	TGTGCCAGCAGTTACTCGGGGTCGGTATATGGCTACACCTTC
TRBV19	TRBD2	TRBJ2-3	once	CASSIDRLAESTDTQYF	TGTGCCAGTAGTATAGATCGACTAGCGGAGTCCACAGATACGCAGTATTTT
TRBV30	NA	TRBJ1-4	NA	CAWCRQENEKLFF	TGTGCCTGGTGCCGACAGGAGAATGAAAAACTGTTTTTT
TRBV2	NA	TRBJ2-3	NA	CASNPYLSDTQYF	TGTGCCAGCAACCCTTACCTTTCAGATACGCAGTATTTT
TRBV5-4	NA	TRBJ1-2	NA	CASSRGQADYGYTF	TGTGCCAGCAGCAGAGGACAAGCCGACTATGGCTACACCTTC
TRBV5-1	NA	TRBJ1-2	NA	CASSQDGNYGYTF	TGCGCCAGCAGTCAGGACGGCAACTATGGCTACACCTTC
TRBV11-2	NA	TRBJ2-5	NA	CASSLSFWERETQYF	TGTGCCAGCAGCTTAAGTTTTTGGGAGCGAGAGACCCAGTACTTC
TRBV30	TRBD2	TRBJ2-7	once	CAWSVRRGGIRRHHRYEQYF	TGTGCCTGGAGTGTACGACGGGGAGGGATAAGAAGACACCACCGCTACGAGCAGTACTTC